What follows are 16 T cell receptor beta chains derived from one specimen sequenced in a study of blood T cells in healthy people across ages. It was with a sample-barcoded 5' primer and a J-beta primer mix that a second PCR of roughly 6 to 12 cycles was run. From the 5' RACE reads, TCRdb called clonotypes with MiXCR, one entry per CDR3 protein. The repertoire holds about 1,500,000 distinct CDR3 sequences, under 30% seen once, with over 7% in the top ten. Input material: blood. The receptors were sampled from a woman aged 25 to 45 in good health.

This clonotype has ten or more counts. V gene TRBV7-2 combines with J gene TRBJ2-3; the match to TRBD2 covers 8 bases. Per germline, CDR1 SGHTA and CDR2 FQGNSA. Trimming cost V 3 bases and J 0 bases; bases outside gene matches: 5. CDR3 length: 16 residues. This CDR3 is CASSFRLAGSTDTQYF. The CDR3 nucleotides are TGTGCCAGCAGCTTTAGGCTAGCGGGTAGCACAGATACGCAGTATTTT.

The chain combines TRBV2 with TRBJ2-7; D is unresolved. The length of the CDR3 is 16 residues. The V end lost 1 base, the J end lost 4 bases, and 17 bases lay between the germline ends. The germline CDR1 and CDR2 sequences are SNHLY and FYNNEI. CDR3 loop: CASSEDWRLRRYEQYF. The CDR3 DNA is TGTGCCAGCAGTGAAGATTGGAGATTAAGGCGGTACGAGCAGTACTTC.

This clonotype was observed many times. V gene TRBV7-2 combines with J gene TRBJ2-1; maybe TRBD2 (5 bases). The CDR3 totals 14 residues. V was trimmed by 3 bases and J by 9 bases, leaving 15 bases between them. Germline V gene data show CDR1 as SGHTA and CDR2 as FQGNSA. CDR3 nucleotide sequence: TGTGCCAGCAGCTTCTCGCCCGTGGGGAGTGAGCAGTTCTTC. Its protein is CASSFSPVGSEQFF.

In its sample, this clonotype was seen many times. V gene TRBV9 combines with J gene TRBJ2-4; D could derive from TRBD1 or TRBD2 (5 bases each). Trimming took 0 bases from V and 6 from J, leaving 16 bases between them. The CDR3 is 16 residues long. Germline V gene sequence: CDR1 SGDLS, CDR2 YYNGEE. For the CDR3, the DNA is TGTGCCAGCAGCGTAGGAACGGGACCGAGGGGAAACATTCAGTACTTC. This gives the protein CASSVGTGPRGNIQYF.

This clonotype was seen a handful of times. The rearrangement joins TRBV4-1 to TRBJ1-5; 9 bases match TRBD1. The germline V gene encodes CDR1 MGHRA and CDR2 YSYEKL. This CDR3 has 15 amino acids. V trimming: 3 bases; J trimming: 7 bases; junction bases outside the gene matches: 7. CDR3 protein: CASSQDPGQGQPQHF. The CDR3 bases are TGCGCCAGCAGCCAGGATCCGGGACAGGGACAGCCCCAGCATTTT.

In its sample, this clonotype was seen many times. The chain uses TRBV7-2 and TRBJ2-7; D might be TRBD2 (6 bases). V lost 2 bases and J lost 2, with 13 bases in between. The CDR3 covers 15 residues. In germline, CDR1 is SGHTA, CDR2 FQGNSA. CDR3 in amino acids: CASSLRRGTTYEQYF. CDR3 sequence (DNA): TGTGCCAGCAGCTTAAGACGCGGGACCACCTACGAGCAGTACTTC.

V usage is TRBV3-1 and J usage is TRBJ2-2; the D is unclear. From germline, CDR1 is LGHDT and CDR2 YNNKEL (reference sequence). The CDR3 has 16 residues. Deletions cut 4 bases from V and 7 bases from J, with 19 bases between. The CDR3 nucleotides are TGTGCCAGCAGCCCGGATGATACGCCGGTTGGCGGGGAGCTGTTTTTT. It codes for CASSPDDTPVGGELFF.

This clonotype was seen a handful of times. V usage is TRBV7-2 and J usage is TRBJ2-2, with D possibly being TRBD1 (5 bases). Trimming shortened V by 4 bases and J by 5 bases, and 8 bases separated the two germline ends. There are 13 residues in the CDR3. Germline loops: CDR1 SGHTA, CDR2 FQGNSA. The CDR3 coding sequence is TGTGCCAGCAGCTATCAGGGTACCGGGGAGCTGTTTTTT. It specifies CASSYQGTGELFF. The full variable domain, in which reference TRBV7-2 and TRBJ2-2 provide the parts outside the CDR3, is GAGVSQSPSNKVTEKGKDVELRCDPISGHTALYWYRQSLGQGLEFLIYFQGNSAPDKSGLPSDRFSAERTGGSVSTLTIQRTQQEDSAVYLCASSYQGTGELFFGEGSRLTVL.

Only a few counts were recorded for this clonotype. The CDR3 region has the DNA TGTGCCTGGAGCGACTCGGGGTTAGAGCAGTACTTC. The encoded protein is CAWSDSGLEQYF. This chain uses TRBV30 with TRBJ2-7; a weak D match, TRBD2 (5 bases). The V end was cut by 3 bases, the J end by 7 bases, with 13 bases between. Germline-derived CDR1 and CDR2 are GTSNPN and SVGIG (reference sequence). The CDR3 loop spans 12 amino acids.

This clonotype was observed a handful of times. The V gene is TRBV6-7, the J gene TRBJ2-1, with 12 bases that match TRBD2. TRBV6-7 is assigned to the ORF class and has an uncertain function. The CDR3 loop spans 17 amino acids. Trimming removed 5 bases from V and 4 bases from J; junction bases left unmatched: 9. The CDR3 DNA is TGTGCCAGCAGTCCGACTCAGGGGACTAGCGGGTACAATGAGCAGTTCTTC. Amino acid sequence: CASSPTQGTSGYNEQFF.

The gene calls are TRBV20-1 and TRBJ1-5, with D possibly matching TRBD1 (5 bases). The V end was cut by 6 bases, the J end by 0 bases, with 15 bases between. The CDR3 consists of 15 residues. Per the germline V gene, CDR1 is DFQATT and CDR2 is SNEGSKA (reference sequence). The CDR3 is CSALRQQYSNQPQHF. The DNA of the CDR3 is TGCAGTGCCCTAAGACAGCAATATAGCAATCAGCCCCAGCATTTT.

Concerning this clonotype itself: One junction end disagrees with the germline gene, perhaps due to a read error. The chain employs TRBV7-9 and TRBJ1-1; D remains unclear. CDR1 SEHNR and CDR2 FQNEAQ come from the germline V gene (reference sequence). CDR3 length equals 13 residues. The chain's CDR3 is CVSSLGAGSGTFF. The CDR3 DNA is TGTGTCAGCAGCTTAGGAGCGGGGTCTGGTACTTTCTTT.

This clonotype was counted many times. The chain links TRBV12-3 or TRBV12-4 to TRBJ2-1; no reliable D call. This CDR3 comprises 14 residues. V dropped 5 bases and J dropped 2 bases, with 10 bases sitting between them. In DNA form, the CDR3 reads TGTGCCAGCAGTCCCCGAAGTACCTACAATGAGCAGTTCTTC. This encodes CASSPRSTYNEQFF.

The genes are TRBV4-3 and TRBJ2-3; D not resolved. CDR1 and CDR2 (germline): LGHNA, YSLEER. Trimming removed 0 bases from V and 0 bases from J, with 10 bases in between. This CDR3 spans 16 amino acids. The CDR3 sequence: CASSQDTVLSTDTQYF. In DNA, the CDR3 is TGCGCCAGCAGCCAAGATACGGTTCTTAGCACAGATACGCAGTATTTT.

This clonotype was picked up a small number of times. The chain carries TRBV3-1 and TRBJ1-5, with no clear D. The ends were cut back, 1 base at V and 1 base at J, with 8 bases in the middle. Germline V CDR1 and CDR2: LGHDT, YNNKEL (reference sequence). The CDR3 covers 15 residues. In DNA, the CDR3 is TGTGCCAGCAGCCAAGGGCCAGAAAGCAATCAGCCCCAGCATTTT. Translated: CASSQGPESNQPQHF. Combining the CDR3 with reference TRBV3-1 and TRBJ1-5 gives the whole variable domain DTAVSQTPKYLVTQMGNDKSIKCEQNLGHDTMYWYKQDSKKFLKIMFSYNNKELIINETVPNRFSPKSPDKAHLNLHINSLELGDSAVYFCASSQGPESNQPQHFGDGTRLSIL.

The sample holds a few counts of this clonotype. The chain is built from TRBV7-9 and TRBJ2-2, with 7 bases lining up with TRBD1. Per germline, CDR1 SEHNR and CDR2 FQNEAQ (reference sequence). Trimming took 3 bases from V and 4 from J; bases not matched to a gene: 2. CDR3 length: 14 amino acids. CDR3 coding DNA: TGTGCCAGCAGCTTCCGACAGGGCACCGGGGAGCTGTTTTTT. It yields the protein CASSFRQGTGELFF.